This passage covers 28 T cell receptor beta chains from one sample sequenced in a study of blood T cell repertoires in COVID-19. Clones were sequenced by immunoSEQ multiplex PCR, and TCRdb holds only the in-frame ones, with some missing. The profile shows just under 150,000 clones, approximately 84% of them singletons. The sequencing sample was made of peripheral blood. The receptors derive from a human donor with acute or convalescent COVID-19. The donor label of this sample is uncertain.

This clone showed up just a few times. CDR3 DNA: TGTGCCAGCAGCGACCCGACTAGCGGGCGTGCCTACAATGAGCAGTTCTTC. Protein product: CASSDPTSGRAYNEQFF. This rearrangement joins TRBV6-2 or TRBV6-3 to TRBJ2-1; 10 bases are a match to TRBD2. Unmatched junction bases numbered 10, after V lost 6 bases and J lost 2 bases. The CDR3 length is 17 residues. Germline CDR1 is MNHEY and CDR2 is SVGEGT.

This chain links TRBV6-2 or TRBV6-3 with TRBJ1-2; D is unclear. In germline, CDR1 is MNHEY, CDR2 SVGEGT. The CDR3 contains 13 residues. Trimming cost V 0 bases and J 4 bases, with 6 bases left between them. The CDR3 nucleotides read TGTGCCAGCAGTTACTCGACACTCTATGGCTACACCTTC. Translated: CASSYSTLYGYTF.

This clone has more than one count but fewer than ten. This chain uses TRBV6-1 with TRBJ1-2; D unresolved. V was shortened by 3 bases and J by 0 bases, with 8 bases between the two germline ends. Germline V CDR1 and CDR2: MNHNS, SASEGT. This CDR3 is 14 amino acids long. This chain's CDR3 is CASSDIIANYGYTF. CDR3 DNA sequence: TGTGCCAGCAGTGACATTATAGCTAACTATGGCTACACCTTC.

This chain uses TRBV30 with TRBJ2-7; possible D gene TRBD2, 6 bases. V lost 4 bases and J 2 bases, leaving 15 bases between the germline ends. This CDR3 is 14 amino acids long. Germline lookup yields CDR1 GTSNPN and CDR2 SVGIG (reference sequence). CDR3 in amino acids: CAWTRRGPTYEQYF. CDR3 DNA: TGTGCCTGGACTCGGAGGGGTCCCACCTACGAGCAGTACTTC.

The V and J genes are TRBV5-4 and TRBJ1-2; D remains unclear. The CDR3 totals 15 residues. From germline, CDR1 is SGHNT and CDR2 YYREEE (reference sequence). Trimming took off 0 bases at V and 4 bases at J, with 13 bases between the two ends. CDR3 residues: CASSLEEEELYGYTF. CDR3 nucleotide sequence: TGTGCCAGCAGCTTGGAGGAGGAGGAGCTCTATGGCTACACCTTC.

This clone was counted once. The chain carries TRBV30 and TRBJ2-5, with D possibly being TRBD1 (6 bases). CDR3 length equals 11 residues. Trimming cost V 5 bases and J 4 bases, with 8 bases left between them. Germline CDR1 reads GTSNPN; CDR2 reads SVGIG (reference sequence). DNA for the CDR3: TGTGCCTGGCAGGGGCGAGAGACCCAGTACTTC. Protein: CAWQGRETQYF.

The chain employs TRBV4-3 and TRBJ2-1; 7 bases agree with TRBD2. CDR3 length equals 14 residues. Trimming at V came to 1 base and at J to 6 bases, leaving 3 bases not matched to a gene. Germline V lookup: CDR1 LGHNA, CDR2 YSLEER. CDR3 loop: CASSQGGSLNEQFF. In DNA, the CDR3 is TGCGCCAGCAGCCAAGGCGGGAGTCTCAATGAGCAGTTCTTC.

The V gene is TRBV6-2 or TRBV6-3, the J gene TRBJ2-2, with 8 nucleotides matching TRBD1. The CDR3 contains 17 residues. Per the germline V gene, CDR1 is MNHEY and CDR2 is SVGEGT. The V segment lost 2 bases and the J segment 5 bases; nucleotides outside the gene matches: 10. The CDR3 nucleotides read TGTGCCAGCAGTTACAACTTGGGCAGGGGGCGTACCGGGGAGCTGTTTTTT. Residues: CASSYNLGRGRTGELFF.

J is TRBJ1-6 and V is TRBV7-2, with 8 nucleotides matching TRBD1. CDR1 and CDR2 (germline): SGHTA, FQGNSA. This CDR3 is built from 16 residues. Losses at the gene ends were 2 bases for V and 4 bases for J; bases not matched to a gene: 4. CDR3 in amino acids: CASSLLGTGYNSPLHF. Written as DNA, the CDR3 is TGTGCCAGCAGCTTACTCGGGACAGGTTATAATTCACCCCTCCACTTT.

The CDR3, as DNA: TGTGCCAGCGGGACAGGGGAGCATTCTAATGAGCAGTTCTTC. Amino acids: CASGTGEHSNEQFF. The chain couples TRBV2 to TRBJ2-1; 10 positions agree with TRBD1. The CDR3 consists of 14 residues. J gave up 7 bases and V 8 bases, and 8 bases lay outside the gene matches. Germline V gene sequence: CDR1 SNHLY, CDR2 FYNNEI.

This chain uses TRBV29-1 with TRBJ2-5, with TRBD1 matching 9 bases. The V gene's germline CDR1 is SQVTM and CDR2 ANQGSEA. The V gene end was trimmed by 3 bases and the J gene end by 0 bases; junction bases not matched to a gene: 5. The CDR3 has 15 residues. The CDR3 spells CSVDGTGLYQETQYF. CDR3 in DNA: TGCAGCGTTGATGGGACAGGGCTGTACCAAGAGACCCAGTACTTC.

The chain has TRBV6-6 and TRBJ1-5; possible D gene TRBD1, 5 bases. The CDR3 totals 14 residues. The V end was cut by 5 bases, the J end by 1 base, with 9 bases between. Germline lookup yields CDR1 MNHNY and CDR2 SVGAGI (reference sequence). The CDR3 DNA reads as TGTGCCAGCAGTACAGACAGCAGCAATCAGCCCCAGCATTTT. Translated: CASSTDSSNQPQHF.

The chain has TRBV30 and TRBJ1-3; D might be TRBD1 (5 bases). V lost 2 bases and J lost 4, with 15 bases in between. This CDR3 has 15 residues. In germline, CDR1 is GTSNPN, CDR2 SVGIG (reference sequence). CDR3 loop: CAWSTSGAAGNTIYF. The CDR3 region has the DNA TGTGCCTGGAGTACCAGTGGGGCGGCGGGAAACACCATATATTTT. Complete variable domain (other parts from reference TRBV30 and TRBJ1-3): SQTIHQWPATLVQPVGSPLSLECTVEGTSNPNLYWYRQAAGRGLQLLFYSVGIGQISSEVPQNLSASRPQDRQFILSSKKLLLSDSGFYLCAWSTSGAAGNTIYFGEGSWLTVV.

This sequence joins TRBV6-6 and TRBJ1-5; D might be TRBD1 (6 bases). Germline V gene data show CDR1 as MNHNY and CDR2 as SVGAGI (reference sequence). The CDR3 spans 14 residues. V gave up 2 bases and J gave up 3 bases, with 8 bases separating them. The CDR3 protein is CASSYGGSNQPQHF. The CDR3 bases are TGTGCCAGCAGTTACGGGGGCTCCAATCAGCCCCAGCATTTT.

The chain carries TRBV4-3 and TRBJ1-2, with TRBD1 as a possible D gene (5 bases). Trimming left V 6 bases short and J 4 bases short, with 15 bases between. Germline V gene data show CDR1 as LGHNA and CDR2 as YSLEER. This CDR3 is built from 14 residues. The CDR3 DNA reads TGCGCCAGCAGGCCAGGGTCCCCAGGCTATGGCTACACCTTC. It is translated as CASRPGSPGYGYTF.

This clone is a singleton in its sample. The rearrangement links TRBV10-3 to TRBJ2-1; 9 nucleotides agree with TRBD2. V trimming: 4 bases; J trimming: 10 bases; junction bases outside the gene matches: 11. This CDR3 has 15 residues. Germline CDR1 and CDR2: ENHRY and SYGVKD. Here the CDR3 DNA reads TGTGCCATCAGTGGGTTTGCGGGGGGGCCAGGAGAGCAGTTCTTC. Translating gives CAISGFAGGPGEQFF.

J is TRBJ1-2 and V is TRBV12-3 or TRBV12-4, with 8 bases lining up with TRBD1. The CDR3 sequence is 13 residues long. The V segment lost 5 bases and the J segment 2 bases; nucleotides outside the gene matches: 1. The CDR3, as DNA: TGTGCCAGCAGTCGGACAGGGAACTATGGCTACACCTTC. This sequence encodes CASSRTGNYGYTF.

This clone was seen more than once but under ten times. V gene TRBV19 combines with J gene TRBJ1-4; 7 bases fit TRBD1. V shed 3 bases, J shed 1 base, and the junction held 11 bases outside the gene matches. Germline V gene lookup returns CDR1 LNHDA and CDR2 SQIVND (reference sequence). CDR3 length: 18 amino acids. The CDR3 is CASSMGTAGQLTNEKLFF. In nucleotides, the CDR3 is TGTGCCAGTAGTATGGGGACAGCTGGTCAGTTAACTAATGAAAAACTGTTTTTT.

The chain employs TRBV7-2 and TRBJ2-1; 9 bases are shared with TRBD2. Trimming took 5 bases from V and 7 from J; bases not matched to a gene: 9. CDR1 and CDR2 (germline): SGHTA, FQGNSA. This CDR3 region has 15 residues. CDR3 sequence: CASSLSSGIGNEQFF. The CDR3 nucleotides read TGTGCCAGCAGCCTTTCTAGCGGGATCGGGAATGAGCAGTTCTTC. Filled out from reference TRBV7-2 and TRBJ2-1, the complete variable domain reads GAGVSQSPSNKVTEKGKDVELRCDPISGHTALYWYRQSLGQGLEFLIYFQGNSAPDKSGLPSDRFSAERTGGSVSTLTIQRTQQEDSAVYLCASSLSSGIGNEQFFGPGTRLTVL.

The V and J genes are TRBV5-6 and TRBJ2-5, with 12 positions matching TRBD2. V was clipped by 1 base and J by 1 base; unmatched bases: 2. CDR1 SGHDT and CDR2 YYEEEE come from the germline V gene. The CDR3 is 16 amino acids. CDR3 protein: CASSLPTSGGQETQYF. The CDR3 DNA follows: TGTGCCAGCAGCTTGCCGACTAGCGGGGGCCAAGAGACCCAGTACTTC.

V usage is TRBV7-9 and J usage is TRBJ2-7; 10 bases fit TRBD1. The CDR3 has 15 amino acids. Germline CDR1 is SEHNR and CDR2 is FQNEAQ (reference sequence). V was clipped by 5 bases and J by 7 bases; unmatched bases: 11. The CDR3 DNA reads TGTGCCAGCAGCCAACATATGGGACAGGGGTGGGAGCAGTACTTC. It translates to CASSQHMGQGWEQYF.

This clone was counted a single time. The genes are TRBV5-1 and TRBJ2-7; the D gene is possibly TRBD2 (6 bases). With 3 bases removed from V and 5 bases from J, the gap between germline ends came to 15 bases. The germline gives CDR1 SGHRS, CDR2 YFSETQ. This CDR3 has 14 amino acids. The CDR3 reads CASSSTGRFDEQYV. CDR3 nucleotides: TGCGCCAGCAGCTCGACCGGGAGATTCGACGAGCAGTACGTC.

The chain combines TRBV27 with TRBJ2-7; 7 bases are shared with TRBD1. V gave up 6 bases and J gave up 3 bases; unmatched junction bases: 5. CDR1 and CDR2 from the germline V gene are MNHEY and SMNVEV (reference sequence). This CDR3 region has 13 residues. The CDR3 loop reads CASSRRQGYEQYF. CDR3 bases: TGTGCCAGCAGCCGAAGACAGGGCTACGAGCAGTACTTC.

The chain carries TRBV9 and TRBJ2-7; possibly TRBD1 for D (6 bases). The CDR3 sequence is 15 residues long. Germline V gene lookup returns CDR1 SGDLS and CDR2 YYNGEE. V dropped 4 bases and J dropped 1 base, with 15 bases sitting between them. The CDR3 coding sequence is TGTGCCAGCAGCCCCCAGGGGCCCGCTTCCTACGAGCAGTACTTC. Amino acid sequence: CASSPQGPASYEQYF.

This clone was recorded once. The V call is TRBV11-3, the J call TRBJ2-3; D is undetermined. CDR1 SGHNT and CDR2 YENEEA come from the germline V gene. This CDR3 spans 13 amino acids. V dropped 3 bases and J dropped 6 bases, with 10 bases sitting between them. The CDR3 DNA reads TGTGCCAGCAGCTTCGCTACGCCTGATACGCAGTATTTT. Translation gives CASSFATPDTQYF.

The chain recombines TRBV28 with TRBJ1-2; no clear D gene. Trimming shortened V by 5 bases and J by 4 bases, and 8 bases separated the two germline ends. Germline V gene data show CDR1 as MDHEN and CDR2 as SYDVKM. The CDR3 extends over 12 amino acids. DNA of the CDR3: TGTGCCAGCAGTCTGCGGCTCTATGGCTACACCTTC. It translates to CASSLRLYGYTF.

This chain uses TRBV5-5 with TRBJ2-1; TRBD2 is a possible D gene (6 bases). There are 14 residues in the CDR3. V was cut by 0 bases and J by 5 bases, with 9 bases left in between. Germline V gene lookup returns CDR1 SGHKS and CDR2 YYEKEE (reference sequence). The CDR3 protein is CASSLVAGNNEQFF. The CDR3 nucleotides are TGTGCCAGCAGCTTGGTCGCGGGAAACAATGAGCAGTTCTTC.

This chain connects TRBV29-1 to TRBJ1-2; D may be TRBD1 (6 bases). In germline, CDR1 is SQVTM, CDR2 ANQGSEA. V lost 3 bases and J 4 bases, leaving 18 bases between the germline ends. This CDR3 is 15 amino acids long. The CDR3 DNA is TGCAGCGTTGATAAAGGACAGATTCTGGCCTATGGCTACACCTTC. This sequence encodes CSVDKGQILAYGYTF. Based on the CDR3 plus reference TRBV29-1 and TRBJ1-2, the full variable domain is SAVISQKPSRDICQRGTSLTIQCQVDSQVTMMFWYRQQPGQSLTLIATANQGSEATYESGFVIDKFPISRPNLTFSTLTVSNMSPEDSSIYLCSVDKGQILAYGYTFGSGTRLTVV.